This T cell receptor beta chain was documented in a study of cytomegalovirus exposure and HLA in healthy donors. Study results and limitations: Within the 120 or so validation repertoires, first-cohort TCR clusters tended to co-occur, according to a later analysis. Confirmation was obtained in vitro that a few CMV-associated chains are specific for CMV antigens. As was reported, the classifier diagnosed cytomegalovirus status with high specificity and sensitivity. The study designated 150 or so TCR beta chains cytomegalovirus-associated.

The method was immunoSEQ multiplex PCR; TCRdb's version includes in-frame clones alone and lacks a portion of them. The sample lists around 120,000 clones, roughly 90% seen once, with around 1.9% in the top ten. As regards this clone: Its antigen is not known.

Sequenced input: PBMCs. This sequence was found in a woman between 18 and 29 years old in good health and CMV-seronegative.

Written as DNA, the CDR3 is TGCGCCAGCAGCCAAGGAATAGCGGACTCCTACGAGCAGTACTTC. As protein: CASSQGIADSYEQYF. The chain couples TRBV4-3 to TRBJ2-7; D might be TRBD2 (6 bases). Trimming removed 1 base at V and 0 bases at J, with 10 bases between. Germline V gene data show CDR1 as LGHNA and CDR2 as YSLEER. The CDR3 covers 15 residues.